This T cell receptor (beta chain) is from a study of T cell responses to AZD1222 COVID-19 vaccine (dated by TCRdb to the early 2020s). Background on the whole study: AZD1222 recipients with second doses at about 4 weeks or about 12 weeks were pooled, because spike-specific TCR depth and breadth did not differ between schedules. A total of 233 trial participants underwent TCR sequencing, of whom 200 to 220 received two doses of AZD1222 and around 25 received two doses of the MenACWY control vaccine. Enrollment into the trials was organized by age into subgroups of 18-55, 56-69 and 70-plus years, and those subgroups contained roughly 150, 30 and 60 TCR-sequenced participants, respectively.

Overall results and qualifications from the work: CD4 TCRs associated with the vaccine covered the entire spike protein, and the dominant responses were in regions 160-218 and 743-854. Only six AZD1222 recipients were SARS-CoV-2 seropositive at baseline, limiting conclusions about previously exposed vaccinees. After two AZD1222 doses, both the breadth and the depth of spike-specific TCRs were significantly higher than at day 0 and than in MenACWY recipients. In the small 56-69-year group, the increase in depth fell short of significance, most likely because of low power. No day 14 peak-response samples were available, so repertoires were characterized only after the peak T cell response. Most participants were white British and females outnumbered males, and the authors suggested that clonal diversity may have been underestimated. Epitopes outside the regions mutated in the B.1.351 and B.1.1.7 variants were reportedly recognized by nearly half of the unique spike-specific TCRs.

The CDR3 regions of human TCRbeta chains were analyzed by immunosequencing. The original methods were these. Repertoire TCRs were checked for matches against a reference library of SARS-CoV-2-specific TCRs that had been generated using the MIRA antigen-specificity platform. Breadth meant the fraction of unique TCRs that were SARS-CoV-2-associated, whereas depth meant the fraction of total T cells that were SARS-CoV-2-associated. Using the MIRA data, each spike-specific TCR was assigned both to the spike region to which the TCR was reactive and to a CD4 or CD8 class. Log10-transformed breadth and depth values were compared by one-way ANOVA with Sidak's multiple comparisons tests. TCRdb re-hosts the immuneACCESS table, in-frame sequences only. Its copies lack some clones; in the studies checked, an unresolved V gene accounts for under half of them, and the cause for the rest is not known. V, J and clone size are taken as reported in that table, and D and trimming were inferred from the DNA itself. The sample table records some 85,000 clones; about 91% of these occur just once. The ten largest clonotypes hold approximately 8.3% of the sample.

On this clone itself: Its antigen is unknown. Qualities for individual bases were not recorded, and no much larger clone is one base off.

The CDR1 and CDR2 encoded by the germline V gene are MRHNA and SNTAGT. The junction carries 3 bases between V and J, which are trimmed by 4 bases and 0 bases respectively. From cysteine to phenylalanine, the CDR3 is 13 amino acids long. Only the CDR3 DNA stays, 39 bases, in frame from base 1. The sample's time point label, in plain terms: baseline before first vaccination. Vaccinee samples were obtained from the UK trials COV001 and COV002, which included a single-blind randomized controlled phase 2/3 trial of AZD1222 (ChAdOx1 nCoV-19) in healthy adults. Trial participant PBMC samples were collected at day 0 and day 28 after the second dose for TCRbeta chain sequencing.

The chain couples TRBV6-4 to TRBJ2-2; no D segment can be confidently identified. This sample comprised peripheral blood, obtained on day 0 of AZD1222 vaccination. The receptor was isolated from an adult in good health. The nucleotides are TGTGCCAGCAGTGGCGCGAACACCGGGGAGCTGTTTTTT. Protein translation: CASSGANTGELFF.